Listed below are T cell receptor beta chains from one sample, sequenced in a study of T cell responses to AZD1222 COVID-19 vaccine. Profiling relied on immunoSEQ multiplex PCR, and the TCRdb table lists in-frame clones only, not all of them. The sample has roughly 120,000 clones, 87% seen once. The input for sequencing was peripheral blood, taken 28 days after the second AZD1222 dose. The receptors were sampled from an adult who received the AZD1222 COVID-19 vaccine. Each CDR3 is given with its conserved first and last residue. The order of the fields is CDR3 DNA, CDR3 protein, D gene, J gene, CDR3 length, V gene, clone size. D genes are given only for firm matches. Not every row has a clone size; where given, it reads once, few, many or a size class.

TGTGCCAGCAGTAGGGGACAGGCCCGACATGAGCAGTTCTTC CASSRGQARHEQFF TRBD1 TRBJ2-1 14 TRBV2 .
TGTGCCAGCAGCTTAGCCGGGGCCGGGGAGACCCAGTACTTC CASSLAGAGETQYF . TRBJ2-5 14 TRBV7-8 once
TGTGCCAGCTCACCAACCCTGACAGTTGAAGCTTTCTTT CASSPTLTVEAFF . TRBJ1-1 13 TRBV18 .
TGTGCCAGCAGCCCGGGAGGAGCGGGCCCGTATAGGGAGCAGTACTTC CASSPGGAGPYREQYF TRBD2 TRBJ2-7 16 TRBV5-4 few
TGTGCCAGCAGCCCCGTCGGTTTCGAGCAGTACTTC CASSPVGFEQYF . TRBJ2-7 12 TRBV7-9 .
TGTGCCAGCAGCTTAGGTCTCGGACAGGAGCTTTCACCCCTCCACTTT CASSLGLGQELSPLHF TRBD1 TRBJ1-6 16 TRBV7-9 .
TGTGCCAGCAGCTTAGAGGTCCGACAACCGCAGTATTTT CASSLEVRQPQYF . TRBJ2-3 13 TRBV7-9 few
TGTGCCAGCAGCGTAGTTGCGGGGGGGCCAGGCAATGAGCAGTTCTTC CASSVVAGGPGNEQFF TRBD2 TRBJ2-1 16 TRBV9 .
TGTGCCAGCAGCGTAGGGACAGGAGGGGGAGAGACCCAGTACTTC CASSVGTGGGETQYF . TRBJ2-5 15 TRBV9 once
TGTGCCATCGGGCCAGGGATTAACCAAGAGACCCAGTACTTC CAIGPGINQETQYF . TRBJ2-5 14 TRBV10-3 .
TGTGCCAGCAGCTTAGACAAAAATCAGCCCCAGCATTTT CASSLDKNQPQHF . TRBJ1-5 13 TRBV7-2 .
TGTGCCAGCAGCTTTGTGAAGGGGGCTAACTATGGCTACACCTTC CASSFVKGANYGYTF . TRBJ1-2 15 TRBV11-2 .
TGTGCCAGTATGGACAGAGGTAGCAATCAGCCCCAGCATTTT CASMDRGSNQPQHF . TRBJ1-5 14 TRBV19 .
TGTGCCTGGAGTAAGGGGTGGGCCAGGGGGCCCTCTGGGCGCGATCAGCCCCAGCATTTT CAWSKGWARGPSGRDQPQHF TRBD1 TRBJ1-5 20 TRBV30 .